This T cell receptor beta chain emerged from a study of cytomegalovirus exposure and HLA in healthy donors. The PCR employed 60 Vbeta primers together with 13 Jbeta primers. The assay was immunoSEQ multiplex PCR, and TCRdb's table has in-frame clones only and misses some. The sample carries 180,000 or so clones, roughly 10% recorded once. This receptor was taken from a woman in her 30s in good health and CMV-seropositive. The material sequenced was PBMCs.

The CDR3, as DNA: TGTGCCAGCAGCCAAGACGGCAACCCGGGACAGGGATATCATTCGGGGGAGACCCAGTACTTC. Protein: CASSQDGNPGQGYHSGETQYF. This chain uses TRBV2 with TRBJ2-5; 9 bases align to TRBD1. The ends lost 6 bases at V and 5 bases at J; junction bases unmatched: 28. Germline V gene data show CDR1 as SNHLY and CDR2 as FYNNEI. The CDR3 runs to 21 residues.